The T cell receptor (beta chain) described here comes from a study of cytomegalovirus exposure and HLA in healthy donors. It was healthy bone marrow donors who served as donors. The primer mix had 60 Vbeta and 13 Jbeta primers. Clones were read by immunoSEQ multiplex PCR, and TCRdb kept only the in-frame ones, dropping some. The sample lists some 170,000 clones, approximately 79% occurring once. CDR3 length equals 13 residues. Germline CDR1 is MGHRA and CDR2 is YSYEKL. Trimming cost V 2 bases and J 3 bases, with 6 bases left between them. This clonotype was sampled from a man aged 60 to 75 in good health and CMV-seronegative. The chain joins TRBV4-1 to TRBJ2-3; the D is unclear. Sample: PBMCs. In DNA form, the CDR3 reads TGCGCCAGCAGCCAAATGTCAACAGATACGCAGTATTTT. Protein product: CASSQMSTDTQYF.